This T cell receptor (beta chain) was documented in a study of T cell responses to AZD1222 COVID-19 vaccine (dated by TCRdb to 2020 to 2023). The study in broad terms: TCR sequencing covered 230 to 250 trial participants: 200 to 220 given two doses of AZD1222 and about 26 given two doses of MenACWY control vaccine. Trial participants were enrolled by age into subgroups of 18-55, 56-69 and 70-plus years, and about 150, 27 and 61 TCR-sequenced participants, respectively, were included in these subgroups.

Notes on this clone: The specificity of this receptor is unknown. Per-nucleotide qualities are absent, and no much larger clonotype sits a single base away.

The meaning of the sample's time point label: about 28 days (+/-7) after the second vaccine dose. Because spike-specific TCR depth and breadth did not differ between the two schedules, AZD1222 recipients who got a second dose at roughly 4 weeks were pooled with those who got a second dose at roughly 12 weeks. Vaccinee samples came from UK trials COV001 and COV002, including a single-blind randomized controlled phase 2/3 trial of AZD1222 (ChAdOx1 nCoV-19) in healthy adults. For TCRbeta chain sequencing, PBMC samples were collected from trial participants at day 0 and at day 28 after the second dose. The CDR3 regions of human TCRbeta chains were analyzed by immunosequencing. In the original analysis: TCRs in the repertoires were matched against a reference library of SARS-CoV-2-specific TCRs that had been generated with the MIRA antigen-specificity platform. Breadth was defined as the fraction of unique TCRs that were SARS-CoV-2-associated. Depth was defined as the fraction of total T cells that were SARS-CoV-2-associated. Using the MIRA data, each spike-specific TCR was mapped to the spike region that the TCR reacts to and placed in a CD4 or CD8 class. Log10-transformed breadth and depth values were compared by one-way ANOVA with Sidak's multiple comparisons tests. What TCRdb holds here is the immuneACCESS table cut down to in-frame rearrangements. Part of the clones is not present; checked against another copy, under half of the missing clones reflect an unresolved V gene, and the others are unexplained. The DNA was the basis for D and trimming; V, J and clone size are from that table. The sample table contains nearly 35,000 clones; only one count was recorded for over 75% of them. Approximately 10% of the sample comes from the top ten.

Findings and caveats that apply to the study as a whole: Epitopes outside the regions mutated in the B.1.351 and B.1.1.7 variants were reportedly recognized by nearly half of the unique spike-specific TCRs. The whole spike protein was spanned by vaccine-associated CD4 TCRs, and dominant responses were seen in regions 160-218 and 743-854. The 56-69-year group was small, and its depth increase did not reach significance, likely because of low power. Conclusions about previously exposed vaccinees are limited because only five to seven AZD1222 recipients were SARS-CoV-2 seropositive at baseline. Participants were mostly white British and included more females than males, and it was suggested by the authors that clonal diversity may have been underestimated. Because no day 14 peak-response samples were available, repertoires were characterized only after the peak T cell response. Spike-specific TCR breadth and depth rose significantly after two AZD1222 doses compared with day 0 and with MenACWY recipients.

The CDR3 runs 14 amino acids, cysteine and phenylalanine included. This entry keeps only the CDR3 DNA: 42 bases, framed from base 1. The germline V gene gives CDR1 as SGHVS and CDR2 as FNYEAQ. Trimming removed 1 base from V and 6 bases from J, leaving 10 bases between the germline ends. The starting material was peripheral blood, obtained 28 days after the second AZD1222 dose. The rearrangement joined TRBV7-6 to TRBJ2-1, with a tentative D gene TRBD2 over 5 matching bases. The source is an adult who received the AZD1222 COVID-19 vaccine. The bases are TGTGCCAGCAGCTTAGTGCGGGCTGGCAATGAGCAGTTCTTC. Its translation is CASSLVRAGNEQFF.